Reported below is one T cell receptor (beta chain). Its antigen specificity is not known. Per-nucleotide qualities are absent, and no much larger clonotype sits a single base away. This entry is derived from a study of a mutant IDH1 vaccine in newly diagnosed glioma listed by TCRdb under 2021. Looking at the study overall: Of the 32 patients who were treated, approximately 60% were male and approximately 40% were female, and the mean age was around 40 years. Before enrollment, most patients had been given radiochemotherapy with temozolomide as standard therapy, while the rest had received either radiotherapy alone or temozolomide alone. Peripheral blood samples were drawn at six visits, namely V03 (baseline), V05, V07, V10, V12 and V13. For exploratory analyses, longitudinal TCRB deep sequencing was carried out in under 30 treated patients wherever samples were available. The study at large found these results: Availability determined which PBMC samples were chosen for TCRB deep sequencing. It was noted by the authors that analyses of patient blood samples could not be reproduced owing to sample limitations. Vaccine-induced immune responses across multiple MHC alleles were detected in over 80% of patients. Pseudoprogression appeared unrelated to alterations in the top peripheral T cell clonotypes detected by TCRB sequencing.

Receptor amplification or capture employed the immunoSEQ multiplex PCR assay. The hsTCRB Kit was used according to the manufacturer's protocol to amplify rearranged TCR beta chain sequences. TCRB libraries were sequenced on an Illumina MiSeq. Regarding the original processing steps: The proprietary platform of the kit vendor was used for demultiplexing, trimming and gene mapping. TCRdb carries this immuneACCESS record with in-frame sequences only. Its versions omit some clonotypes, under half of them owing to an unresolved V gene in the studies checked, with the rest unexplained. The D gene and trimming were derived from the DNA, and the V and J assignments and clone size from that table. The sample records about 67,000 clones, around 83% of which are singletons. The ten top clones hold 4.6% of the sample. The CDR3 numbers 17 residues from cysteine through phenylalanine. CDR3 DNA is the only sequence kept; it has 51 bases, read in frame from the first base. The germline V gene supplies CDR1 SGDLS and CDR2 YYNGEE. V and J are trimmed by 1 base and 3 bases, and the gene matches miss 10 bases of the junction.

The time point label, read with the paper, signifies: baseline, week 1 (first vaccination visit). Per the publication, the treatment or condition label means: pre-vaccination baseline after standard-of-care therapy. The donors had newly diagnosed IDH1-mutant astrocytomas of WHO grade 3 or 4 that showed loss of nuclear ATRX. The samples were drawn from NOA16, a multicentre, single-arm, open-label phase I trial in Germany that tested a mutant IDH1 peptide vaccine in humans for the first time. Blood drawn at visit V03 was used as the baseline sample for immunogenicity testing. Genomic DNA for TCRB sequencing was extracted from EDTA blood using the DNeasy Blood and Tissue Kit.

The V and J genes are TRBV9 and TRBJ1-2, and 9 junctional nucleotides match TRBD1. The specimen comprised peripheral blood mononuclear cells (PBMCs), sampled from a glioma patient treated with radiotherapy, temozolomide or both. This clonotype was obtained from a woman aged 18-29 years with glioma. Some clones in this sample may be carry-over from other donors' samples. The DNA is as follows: TGTGCCAGCAGCGTAAATCGTGCGGGACAGGGATACTATGGCTACACCTTC. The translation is CASSVNRAGQGYYGYTF.